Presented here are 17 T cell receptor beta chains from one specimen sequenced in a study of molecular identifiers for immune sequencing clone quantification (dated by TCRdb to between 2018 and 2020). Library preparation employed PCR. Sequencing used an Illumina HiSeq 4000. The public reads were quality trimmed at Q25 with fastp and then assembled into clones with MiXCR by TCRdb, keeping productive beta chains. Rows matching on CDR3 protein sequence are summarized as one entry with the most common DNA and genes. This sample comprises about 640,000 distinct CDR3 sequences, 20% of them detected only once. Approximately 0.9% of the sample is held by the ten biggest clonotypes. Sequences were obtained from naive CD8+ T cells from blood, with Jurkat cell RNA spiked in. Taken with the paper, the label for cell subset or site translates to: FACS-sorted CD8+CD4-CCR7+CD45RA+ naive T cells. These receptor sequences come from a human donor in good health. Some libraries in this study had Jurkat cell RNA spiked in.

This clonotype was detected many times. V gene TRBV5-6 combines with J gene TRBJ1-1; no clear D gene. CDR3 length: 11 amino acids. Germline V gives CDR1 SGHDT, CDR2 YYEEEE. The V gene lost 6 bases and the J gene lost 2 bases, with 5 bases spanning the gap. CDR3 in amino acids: CASNGNTEAFF. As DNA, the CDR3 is TGTGCCAGCAACGGAAACACTGAAGCTTTCTTT.

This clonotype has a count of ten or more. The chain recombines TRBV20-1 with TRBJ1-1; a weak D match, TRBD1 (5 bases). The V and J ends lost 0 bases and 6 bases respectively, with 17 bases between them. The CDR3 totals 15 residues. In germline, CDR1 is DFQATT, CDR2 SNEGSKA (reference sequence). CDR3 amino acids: CSARDPDRPRAEAFF. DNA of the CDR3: TGCAGTGCTAGAGATCCCGACAGACCTCGCGCTGAAGCTTTCTTT.

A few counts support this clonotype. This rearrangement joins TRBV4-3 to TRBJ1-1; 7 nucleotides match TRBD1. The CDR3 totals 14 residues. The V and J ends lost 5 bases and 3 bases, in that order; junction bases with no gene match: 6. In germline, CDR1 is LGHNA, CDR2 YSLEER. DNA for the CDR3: TGCGCCAGCAGCGGCGCCAGGGGGTACACTGAAGCTTTCTTT. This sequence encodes CASSGARGYTEAFF.

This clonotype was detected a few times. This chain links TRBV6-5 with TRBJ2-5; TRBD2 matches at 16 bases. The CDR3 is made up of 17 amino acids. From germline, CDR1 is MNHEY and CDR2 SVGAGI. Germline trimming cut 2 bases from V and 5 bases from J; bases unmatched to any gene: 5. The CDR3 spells CASSYGGTSGRGETQYF. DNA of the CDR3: TGTGCCAGCAGTTACGGTGGGACTAGCGGGAGGGGGGAGACCCAGTACTTC.

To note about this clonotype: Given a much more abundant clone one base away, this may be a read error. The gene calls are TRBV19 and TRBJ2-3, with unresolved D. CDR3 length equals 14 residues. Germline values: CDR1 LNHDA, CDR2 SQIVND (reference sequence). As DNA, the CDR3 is TGTGCCAGTCGTATGTTAGACGAATCAGATACGCAGTATTTT. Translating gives CASRMLDESDTQYF.

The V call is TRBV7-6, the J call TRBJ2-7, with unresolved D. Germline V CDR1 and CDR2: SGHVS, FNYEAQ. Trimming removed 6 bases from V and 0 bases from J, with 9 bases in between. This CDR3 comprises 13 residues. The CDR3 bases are TGTGCCAGCAGTTTAAAGACCTCCTACGAGCAGTACTTC. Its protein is CASSLKTSYEQYF. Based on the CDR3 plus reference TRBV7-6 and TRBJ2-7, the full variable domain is GAGVSQSPRYKVTKRGQDVALRCDPISGHVSLYWYRQALGQGPEFLTYFNYEAQQDKSGLPNDRFSAERPEGSISTLTIQRTEQRDSAMYRCASSLKTSYEQYFGPGTRLTVT.

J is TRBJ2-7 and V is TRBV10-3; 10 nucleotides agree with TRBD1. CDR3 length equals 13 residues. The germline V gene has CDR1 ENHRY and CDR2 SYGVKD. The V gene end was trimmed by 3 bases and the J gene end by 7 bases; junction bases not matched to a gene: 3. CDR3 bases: TGTGCCATCAGTGAAGGGACAGGGGAGGAGCAGTACTTC. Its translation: CAISEGTGEEQYF.

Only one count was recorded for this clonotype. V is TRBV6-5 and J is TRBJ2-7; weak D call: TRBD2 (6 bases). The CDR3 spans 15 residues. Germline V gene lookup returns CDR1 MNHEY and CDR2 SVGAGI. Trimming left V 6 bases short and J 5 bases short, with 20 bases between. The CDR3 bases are TGTGCCAGCAGGGTTCGGGGGAGCGTGCCGGACGAGCAGTACTTC. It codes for CASRVRGSVPDEQYF.

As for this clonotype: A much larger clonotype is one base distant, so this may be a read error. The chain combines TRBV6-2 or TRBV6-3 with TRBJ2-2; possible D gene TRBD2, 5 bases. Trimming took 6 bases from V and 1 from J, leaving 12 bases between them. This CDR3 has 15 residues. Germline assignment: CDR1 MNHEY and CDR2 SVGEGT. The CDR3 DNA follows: TGTGCCAGCAGGAAGACCCGGGGGAACACCGGGGAGCTGTTTTTT. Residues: CASRKTRGNTGELFF.

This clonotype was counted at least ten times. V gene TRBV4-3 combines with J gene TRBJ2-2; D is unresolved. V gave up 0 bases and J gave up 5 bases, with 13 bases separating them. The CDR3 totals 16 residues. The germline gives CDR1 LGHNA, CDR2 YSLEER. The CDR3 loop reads CASSQDQVGWTGELFF. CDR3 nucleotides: TGCGCCAGCAGCCAAGATCAAGTGGGCTGGACCGGGGAGCTGTTTTTT.

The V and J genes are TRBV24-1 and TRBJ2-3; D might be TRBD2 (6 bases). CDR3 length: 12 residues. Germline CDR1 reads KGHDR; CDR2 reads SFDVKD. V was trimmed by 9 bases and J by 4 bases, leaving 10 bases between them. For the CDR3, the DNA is TGTGCCACCGGAGGGAATGCAGATACGCAGTATTTT. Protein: CATGGNADTQYF.

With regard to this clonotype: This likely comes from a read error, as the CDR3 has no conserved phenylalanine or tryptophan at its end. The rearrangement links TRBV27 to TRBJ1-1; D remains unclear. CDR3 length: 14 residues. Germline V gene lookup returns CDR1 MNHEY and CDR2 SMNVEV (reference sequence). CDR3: CASRLSGLGAEAFS. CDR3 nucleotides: TGTGCCAGCCGTTTATCGGGCCTGGGAGCTGAAGCTTTCTCT.

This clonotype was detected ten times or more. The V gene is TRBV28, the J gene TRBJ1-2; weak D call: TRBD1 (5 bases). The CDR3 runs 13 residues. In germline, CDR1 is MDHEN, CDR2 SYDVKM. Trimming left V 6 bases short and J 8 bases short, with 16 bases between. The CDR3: CASRTGPSPGYTF. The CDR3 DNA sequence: TGTGCCAGCAGAACGGGACCCTCCCCCGGCTACACCTTC.

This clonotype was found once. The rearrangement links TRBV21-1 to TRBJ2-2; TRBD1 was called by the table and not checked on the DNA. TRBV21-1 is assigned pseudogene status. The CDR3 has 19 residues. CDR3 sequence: CASSKPRNEDARGTGELFF. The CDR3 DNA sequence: TGTGCCAGCAGCAAACCCCGGAATGAGGATGCGAGGGGCACCGGGGAGCTGTTTTTT.

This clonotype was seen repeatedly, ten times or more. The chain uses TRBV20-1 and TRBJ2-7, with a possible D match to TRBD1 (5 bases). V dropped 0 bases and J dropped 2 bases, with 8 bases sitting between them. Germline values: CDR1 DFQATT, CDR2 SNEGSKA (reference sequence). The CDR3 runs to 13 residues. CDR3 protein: CSARDPGPYEQYF. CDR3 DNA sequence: TGCAGTGCTAGAGACCCAGGGCCCTACGAGCAGTACTTC.

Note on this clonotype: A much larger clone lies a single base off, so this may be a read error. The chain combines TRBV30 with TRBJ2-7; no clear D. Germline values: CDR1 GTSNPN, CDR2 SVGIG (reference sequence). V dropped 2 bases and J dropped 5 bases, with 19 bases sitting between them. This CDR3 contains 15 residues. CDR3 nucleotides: TGTGCCTGGAGTCCCTCTGGCGAGAGATGGGACGAGCAGTACTTC. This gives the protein CAWSPSGERWDEQYF.

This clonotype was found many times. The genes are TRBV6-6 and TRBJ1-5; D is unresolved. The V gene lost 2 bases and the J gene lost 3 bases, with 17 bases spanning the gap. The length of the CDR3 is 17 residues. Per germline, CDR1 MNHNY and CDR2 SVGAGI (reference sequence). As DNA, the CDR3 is TGTGCCAGCAGTTACGACTTCGGGAGAAGTAACAATCAGCCCCAGCATTTT. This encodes CASSYDFGRSNNQPQHF.